The 2 T cell receptor beta chains below were found in one sample sequenced in a study of cytomegalovirus exposure and HLA in healthy donors. Data came from immunoSEQ multiplex PCR; TCRdb stores just in-frame clones and leaves some out. Of some 76,000 clones in the sample, about 94% are singletons; the top ten hold roughly 2.1%. Input material: PBMCs. These receptors were obtained from a woman aged 18-29 years in good health and CMV-seronegative.

The chain is built from TRBV6-6 and TRBJ2-1; 14 nucleotides line up with TRBD2. The germline gives CDR1 MNHNY, CDR2 SVGAGI (reference sequence). The CDR3 spans 15 residues. Trimming at V came to 6 bases and at J to 9 bases, leaving 7 bases not matched to a gene. CDR3 residues: CASRMTSGGAGEQFF. Written as DNA, the CDR3 is TGTGCCAGCAGGATGACTAGCGGGGGGGCCGGTGAGCAGTTCTTC.

The chain recombines TRBV2 with TRBJ2-7; D is unresolved. V was clipped by 0 bases and J by 1 base, with 7 bases between them. CDR1 SNHLY and CDR2 FYNNEI come from the germline V gene. This CDR3 comprises 14 residues. The CDR3 nucleotides are TGTGCCAGCAGTGAAGCAGGCGGTTCCTACGAGCAGTACTTC. Its translation: CASSEAGGSYEQYF.